This T cell receptor (beta chain) stems from a study of T cell changes during pregnancy in multiple sclerosis. Here immunoSEQ multiplex PCR was the method, and the copy in TCRdb shows in-frame clones only, minus some. The repertoire holds under 40,000 clones, with approximately 91% as singletons. The sample in question was CD4+ T cells from peripheral blood mononuclear cells, obtained in the second trimester of pregnancy. The receptor was isolated from a female donor with multiple sclerosis, enrolled in a pregnancy study.

CDR3 residues: CASSSVTGLHEQYF. Here the CDR3 DNA reads TGTGCCAGTAGTTCCGTCACAGGTTTACACGAGCAGTACTTC. The chain has TRBV19 and TRBJ2-7; D is perhaps TRBD1 (5 bases). The CDR3 contains 14 residues. Trimming cost V 5 bases and J 5 bases, with 16 bases left between them. Germline values: CDR1 LNHDA, CDR2 SQIVND (reference sequence).